This TCR beta chain stems from a study of blood T cell repertoires in COVID-19. The wider study: From T cells, B-cell-depleted T cells, or PBMCs came the material, which was cDNA or gDNA.

Deletions cut 4 bases from V and 4 bases from J, with 10 bases between. The germline V gene encodes CDR1 SGHDN and CDR2 FVKESK. The CDR3 has 14 residues. TCRdb's table, derived via immunoSEQ multiplex PCR, lists solely in-frame clones and lacks some. The sample shows 250,000 to 350,000 clones, approximately 89% of them seen only once. This sequence originates from a woman aged 60-75 years with acute or convalescent COVID-19. Sequencing used peripheral blood. V and J are TRBV14 and TRBJ2-2; no firm D call. CDR3 sequence reads: CASSLLRGTGELFF. In DNA, the CDR3 is TGTGCCAGCAGCCTCCTGCGAGGCACCGGGGAGCTGTTTTTT.